Listed below are T cell receptor beta chains from one sample, sequenced in a study of T-cell reconstitution after alpha-beta-depleted transplantation in children. TCRdb reanalysed the PCR reads using MiXCR and keeps one entry per CDR3 protein. The sample has approximately 430,000 distinct CDR3 sequences; around 15% are singletons. This specimen consisted of PBMCs, mostly from graft donor cells, obtained 360 days after TCRalphabeta/CD19-depleted stem cell transplant. Receptor source: a boy in the first two years of life who had a stem cell transplant for Wiskott-Aldrich syndrome, so the T cells may come from the graft donor. Both conserved end residues are part of each CDR3. A D gene is named only where the DNA matches it firmly. Where a row states a size, it is once, few, many or the class of an expanded clone; other rows omit it.

clone size,CDR3 length,D gene,J gene,V gene,CDR3 DNA,CDR3 protein
few,16,.,TRBJ2-7,TRBV4-3,TGCGCCAGCAGCCAAGTACCGGGACCAGCCCCTTGGGAGCAGTACTTC,CASSQVPGPAPWEQYF
few,14,.,TRBJ2-4,TRBV2,TGTGCCAGCCTGGAAGAACTAGCCAAAAACATTCAGTACTTC,CASLEELAKNIQYF
few,15,TRBD1,TRBJ1-2,TRBV6-5,TGTGCCAGCAGTTACGCAACAGGGGGTTCCTATGGCTACACCTTC,CASSYATGGSYGYTF
few,15,TRBD2,TRBJ2-7,TRBV6-2/TRBV6-3,TGTGCCAGCAACCGGGGACTAGCGGGAGCCTACGAGCAGTACTTC,CASNRGLAGAYEQYF
few,15,TRBD2,TRBJ2-3,TRBV6-2/TRBV6-3,TGTGCCAGCAGTTACTTGACTAGCCCTACAGATACGCAGTATTTT,CASSYLTSPTDTQYF
.,17,TRBD1,TRBJ2-7,TRBV7-6,TGTGCCAGCAGCCGAGGACAGGGGGGGTCGAGTTGGTACGAGCAGTACTTC,CASSRGQGGSSWYEQYF
few,14,.,TRBJ2-7,TRBV12-3/TRBV12-4,TGTGCCAGCAGTTTAGATGGCAGGGGTTACGAGCAGTACTTC,CASSLDGRGYEQYF
few,17,TRBD2,TRBJ2-1,TRBV27,TGTGCCAGCAGTCCCACTAGCGGGAGGGCTATTCTCCATGAGCAGTTCTTC,CASSPTSGRAILHEQFF
.,16,TRBD1,TRBJ2-5,TRBV10-3,TGTGCCATCAGTAAGACAGGGGGACGGTCGCAAGAGACCCAGTACTTC,CAISKTGGRSQETQYF
once,16,.,TRBJ2-2,TRBV3-1,TGTGCCAGCAGCCAAGTAATCCAGGGGACCACCGGGGAGCTGTTTTTT,CASSQVIQGTTGELFF
few,16,.,TRBJ2-3,TRBV6-2/TRBV6-3,TGTGCCAGCAGTGTCCTTCCGGGGGCTAGGACAGATACGCAGTATTTT,CASSVLPGARTDTQYF
.,16,.,TRBJ2-2,TRBV7-9,TGTGCCAGCAGTTCGAAGCATAGGTTAAACACCGGGGAGCTGTTTTTT,CASSSKHRLNTGELFF
.,12,.,TRBJ2-3,TRBV29-1,TGCAGCGTTGAGGGGGGAGTAGATACGCAGTATTTT,CSVEGGVDTQYF
few,12,TRBD2,TRBJ2-7,TRBV12-3/TRBV12-4,TGTGCCAGCAGAGCTAGCGGGATCTCGCCGCACTTC,CASRASGISPHF
few,15,.,TRBJ2-5,TRBV5-1,TGCGCCAGCAGCTTGGCCGGGGGGCCAGCTGAGACCCAGTACTTC,CASSLAGGPAETQYF
few,13,.,TRBJ2-2,TRBV2,TGTGCCAGCAGTGGCGAGGGAATCGGGGAGCTGTTTTTT,CASSGEGIGELFF
few,17,TRBD1,TRBJ2-3,TRBV4-1,TGCGCCAGCAGCCAATACAATTTGAGGACAGGGACAGATACGCAGTATTTT,CASSQYNLRTGTDTQYF